This passage covers 18 T cell receptor beta chains from one sample sequenced in a study of PD-1 blockade in classical Hodgkin lymphoma. Generated by immunoSEQ multiplex PCR, the TCRdb table keeps only in-frame clones and is missing some. The data hold approximately 6,800 clones, with about 80% observed a single time. Autologous stem cell transplantation was followed by relapse in every patient, and brentuximab vedotin exposure varied. Negative selection with magnetic separation was used to purify CD4+ T cells from thawed PBMCs. The sample here was CD4+ T cells from blood, taken at baseline. The receptors come from a human donor with classical Hodgkin lymphoma.

The sample holds a few counts of this clone. The chain joins TRBV7-9 to TRBJ1-5; TRBD1 matches 9 bases. The J segment lost 7 bases and the V segment lost 5 bases, leaving 9 bases of the junction unmatched. The CDR3 runs to 15 residues. CDR1 is SEHNR, CDR2 FQNEAQ, per germline (reference sequence). CDR3 residues: CASSGGTGMVQPQHF. The CDR3 bases are TGTGCCAGCAGCGGGGGGACAGGGATGGTGCAGCCCCAGCATTTT.

The chain joins TRBV28 to TRBJ1-1; D is perhaps TRBD1 (6 bases). The CDR3 totals 13 residues. Trimming pared 2 bases from V and 4 bases from J, leaving 8 bases between. The V gene's germline CDR1 is MDHEN and CDR2 SYDVKM. The DNA of the CDR3 is TGTGCCAGCAGTTTAAGAGGGGGCACTGAAGCTTTCTTT. It specifies CASSLRGGTEAFF.

This clone was detected a few times. The chain has TRBV5-4 and TRBJ2-6; D gene uncertain. V lost 7 bases and J lost 0, with 8 bases in between. The CDR3 runs 14 residues. CDR1 SGHNT and CDR2 YYREEE come from the germline V gene (reference sequence). Here the CDR3 reads CASGYFSGANVLTF. Here the CDR3 DNA reads TGTGCCAGCGGATATTTCTCTGGGGCCAACGTCCTGACTTTC. Filled out from reference TRBV5-4 and TRBJ2-6, the complete variable domain reads ETGVTQSPTHLIKTRGQQVTLRCSSQSGHNTVSWYQQALGQGPQFIFQYYREEENGRGNFPPRFSGLQFPNYSSELNVNALELDDSALYLCASGYFSGANVLTFGAGSRLTVL.

The chain's CDR3 is CASSRSGGSEGENNEQFF. The CDR3 coding sequence is TGTGCCAGCAGCCGTTCAGGGGGTAGCGAGGGGGAAAACAATGAGCAGTTCTTC. The chain employs TRBV4-2 and TRBJ2-1; 7 nucleotides match TRBD1. Per the germline V gene, CDR1 is LGHNA and CDR2 is YNFKEQ. The V segment lost 4 bases and the J segment 5 bases; nucleotides outside the gene matches: 17. The CDR3 length is 18 residues.

V is TRBV18 and J is TRBJ2-7; TRBD2 matches at 12 bases. The CDR3 covers 16 residues. The germline V gene has CDR1 KGHSH and CDR2 LQKENI. J gave up 3 bases and V 3 bases, and 6 bases lay outside the gene matches. CDR3 sequence (DNA): TGTGCCAGCTCACCTTACCCGGGACTAGCGGGCTACGAGCAGTACTTC. It is translated as CASSPYPGLAGYEQYF.

This chain links TRBV2 with TRBJ1-1; the D is unclear. The V end was cut by 7 bases, the J end by 6 bases, with 12 bases between. Germline V gene sequence: CDR1 SNHLY, CDR2 FYNNEI. The CDR3 consists of 12 residues. In DNA, the CDR3 is TGTGCCAGCATGGGTTGGGCGTCTGAAGCTTTCTTT. Translating gives CASMGWASEAFF. Using reference TRBV2 and TRBJ1-1 for the parts outside the CDR3, the full variable domain is EPEVTQTPSHQVTQMGQEVILRCVPISNHLYFYWYRQILGQKVEFLVSFYNNEISEKSEIFDDQFSVERPDGSNFTLKIRSTKLEDSAMYFCASMGWASEAFFGQGTRLTVV.

This clone has only a few counts. The chain links TRBV7-9 to TRBJ1-2; D is undetermined. Trimming left V 5 bases short and J 3 bases short, with 13 bases between. Per the germline V gene, CDR1 is SEHNR and CDR2 is FQNEAQ (reference sequence). The CDR3 consists of 14 residues. CDR3 sequence reads: CASSNRESYYGYTF. DNA of the CDR3: TGTGCCAGCAGCAACAGAGAGTCTTACTATGGCTACACCTTC.

This rearrangement joins TRBV18 to TRBJ2-7; 8 bases are shared with TRBD1. Germline V CDR1 and CDR2: KGHSH, LQKENI. Losses at the gene ends were 4 bases for V and 6 bases for J; bases not matched to a gene: 2. The CDR3 has 12 amino acids. In DNA, the CDR3 is TGTGCCAGCTCACTCCAGGGGGCCGAGCAGTACTTC. Residues: CASSLQGAEQYF.

This clone was observed a single time. The rearrangement uses TRBV15 and TRBJ2-3; D may be TRBD1 (5 bases). Per the germline V gene, CDR1 is LNHNV and CDR2 is YYDKDF (reference sequence). This CDR3 comprises 15 residues. V was pared by 0 bases and J by 4 bases, with 11 bases between. The CDR3 DNA sequence: TGTGCCACCAGCAGAGAGATAGGGGAACCAGATACGCAGTATTTT. Its translation is CATSREIGEPDTQYF.

The CDR3 DNA is TGTGCAAGTCGCTCCAGGACTAGCGGGAAGAACACCGGGGAGCTGTTTTTT. Amino acids: CASRSRTSGKNTGELFF. The chain has TRBV12-2 and TRBJ2-2; the D call in the table, TRBD2, was not verified against the DNA. TRBV12-2 corresponds to a pseudogene. The CDR3 extends over 17 amino acids.

The genes are TRBV28 and TRBJ1-5; 11 bases align to TRBD1. This CDR3 contains 16 residues. Germline V gene data show CDR1 as MDHEN and CDR2 as SYDVKM. V gave up 6 bases and J gave up 0 bases; unmatched junction bases: 4. In nucleotides, the CDR3 is TGTGCCAGCAGCTCGGGACAGGGGGATAGCAATCAGCCCCAGCATTTT. Translation gives CASSSGQGDSNQPQHF.

A remark on this clone: One end of the junction fails to match germline, which may point to a read error. The chain is built from TRBV4-1 and TRBJ2-5; no definite D call. CDR1 MGHRA and CDR2 YSYEKL come from the germline V gene. CDR3 size: 11 residues. CDR3 protein: CASRYQETQYF. CDR3 in DNA: TGTGCCAGCAGGTATCAAGAGACCCAGTACTTC.

The table lists this clone with a few counts. V is TRBV19 and J is TRBJ2-7; no reliable D call. Germline values: CDR1 LNHDA, CDR2 SQIVND (reference sequence). V was trimmed by 1 base and J by 5 bases, leaving 15 bases between them. The CDR3 is made up of 15 amino acids. CDR3 sequence: CASSIVSSGPHEQYF. CDR3 DNA: TGTGCCAGTAGTATAGTTTCTTCGGGTCCACACGAGCAGTACTTC.

V gene TRBV6-4 combines with J gene TRBJ2-7, with 9 bases that match TRBD2. Trimming took 7 bases from V and 3 from J; bases not matched to a gene: 7. The germline V gene encodes CDR1 MRHNA and CDR2 SNTAGT. This CDR3 region has 14 residues. This CDR3 is CASNPRTSDYEQYF. In nucleotides, the CDR3 is TGTGCCAGCAACCCCCGGACTAGCGACTACGAGCAGTACTTC.

The chain links TRBV6-6 to TRBJ2-5, with TRBD2 matching 10 bases. The germline V gene has CDR1 MNHNY and CDR2 SVGAGI (reference sequence). This CDR3 region has 16 residues. With 6 bases clipped from V and 2 bases from J, the junction kept 9 bases outside the gene matches. The CDR3 loop is CASRQIAGGQQETQYF. The CDR3 bases are TGTGCCAGCAGACAGATAGCGGGAGGACAACAAGAGACCCAGTACTTC.

The chain is built from TRBV7-6 and TRBJ2-1, with 14 nucleotides matching TRBD2. Germline V lookup: CDR1 SGHVS, CDR2 FNYEAQ. With V trimmed by 0 bases and J by 9 bases, 4 bases remained unmatched. The CDR3 runs to 16 residues. CDR3 loop: CASSLAGTSGRGEQFF. For the CDR3, the DNA is TGTGCCAGCAGCTTAGCCGGGACTAGCGGGAGAGGTGAGCAGTTCTTC.

The sample holds a few counts of this clone. J is TRBJ1-5 and V is TRBV30, with 8 positions matching TRBD1. Germline CDR1 reads GTSNPN; CDR2 reads SVGIG (reference sequence). V shed 0 bases, J shed 5 bases, and the junction held 0 bases outside the gene matches. The CDR3 covers 13 residues. CDR3 bases: TGTGCCTGGAGTGTACAGGGGGATCAGCCCCAGCATTTT. Protein: CAWSVQGDQPQHF.

This chain connects TRBV19 to TRBJ1-2; possibly TRBD1 for D (5 bases). This CDR3 has 13 amino acids. V lost 4 bases, J lost 8 bases, and 14 bases lay in between. From germline, CDR1 is LNHDA and CDR2 SQIVND (reference sequence). Here the CDR3 DNA reads TGTGCCAGTAGTAATATGCCAGGGAGCGGCTACACCTTC. This sequence encodes CASSNMPGSGYTF.